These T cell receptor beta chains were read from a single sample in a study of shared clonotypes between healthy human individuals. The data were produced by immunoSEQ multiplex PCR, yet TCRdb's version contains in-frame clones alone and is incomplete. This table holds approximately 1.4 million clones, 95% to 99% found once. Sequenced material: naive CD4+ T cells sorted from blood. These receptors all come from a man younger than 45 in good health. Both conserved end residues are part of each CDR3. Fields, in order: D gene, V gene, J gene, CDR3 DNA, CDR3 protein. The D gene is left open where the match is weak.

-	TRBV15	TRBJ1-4	TGTGCCACCAGCAGAGAAGCTAAGACTAATGAAAAACTGTTTTTT	CATSREAKTNEKLFF
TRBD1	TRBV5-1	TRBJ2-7	TGCGCCAGCAGCCCAAGCTTAGACAGGGTAGGTGAGGAGCAGTACTTC	CASSPSLDRVGEEQYF
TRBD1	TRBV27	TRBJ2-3	TGTGCCAGCAGTCTAAGGACAGGGCGTCGTACAGATACGCAGTATTTT	CASSLRTGRRTDTQYF
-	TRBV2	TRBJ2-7	TGTGCCAGCTCCCAAGAGACGTTCTACGAGCAGTACTTC	CASSQETFYEQYF
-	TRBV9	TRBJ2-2	TGTGCCAGCAGCGTACGGGGGGCTGCCACCGGGGAGCTGTTTTTT	CASSVRGAATGELFF
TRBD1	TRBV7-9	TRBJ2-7	TGTGCCAGCAGCTTTGTACAGGGGATCTACGAGCAGTACTTC	CASSFVQGIYEQYF
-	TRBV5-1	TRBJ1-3	TGCGCCAGCAGCTTGGCCCAGATCTCAGGAGGAAACACCATATATTTT	CASSLAQISGGNTIYF
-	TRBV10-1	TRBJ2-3	TGCGCCAGCAGTGATTCTCGCACAGATACGCAGTATTTT	CASSDSRTDTQYF
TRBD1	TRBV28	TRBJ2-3	TGTGCCAGCAGTGCCTACGGGACAGGCACAGATACGCAGTATTTT	CASSAYGTGTDTQYF
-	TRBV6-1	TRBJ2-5	TGTGCCAGCAGTGAAGATAGGGTGGTGGAGACCCAGTACTTC	CASSEDRVVETQYF
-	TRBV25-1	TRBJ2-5	TGTGCCAGCAGTGGGGGGGAGGTCGGGGAGACCCAGTACTTC	CASSGGEVGETQYF
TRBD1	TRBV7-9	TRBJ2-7	TGTGCCAGCAGCCCGAGGGACAGCTACTACGAGCAGTACTTC	CASSPRDSYYEQYF
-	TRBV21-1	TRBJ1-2	TGTGCCAGCAGCAAAGGGGACAAGGATGACTATGGCTACACCTTC	CASSKGDKDDYGYTF
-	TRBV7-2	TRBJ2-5	TGTGCCAGCAGCCTCCGTCGATCGAAGGAGACCCAGTACTTC	CASSLRRSKETQYF
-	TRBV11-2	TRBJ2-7	TGTGCCAGCAGGCCTCGGCCGGGATACCACGAGCAGTACTTC	CASRPRPGYHEQYF
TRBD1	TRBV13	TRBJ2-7	TGTGCCAGCAGGGCGGCGGGCAGGGGGCGCTTCCCGGCCGAGCAGTACTTC	CASRAAGRGRFPAEQYF